One sample yielded the 2 T cell receptor beta chains listed below, sequenced in a study of T cell responses to AZD1222 COVID-19 vaccine. Sequencing used immunoSEQ multiplex PCR; TCRdb keeps in-frame clones, though not all of them. The sample shows about 130,000 clones, about 85% of them seen only once. The source material was peripheral blood, sampled on day 0 of AZD1222 vaccination. These receptors all come from an adult in good health.

The chain links TRBV12-3 or TRBV12-4 to TRBJ2-1, with D unresolved. CDR3 length equals 13 residues. The V end was cut by 6 bases, the J end by 4 bases, with 10 bases between. The CDR3 region has the DNA TGTGCCAGCAGGGCGCCGGATTACAATGAGCAGTTCTTC. Residues: CASRAPDYNEQFF.

This clone is labeled medium-sized. The chain recombines TRBV4-1 with TRBJ2-7; 7 bases map to TRBD2. The CDR3 spans 16 residues. After removal of 0 bases from V and 0 bases from J, the junction contained 5 bases not matched to a gene. Germline V gene data show CDR1 as MGHRA and CDR2 as YSYEKL. The CDR3 spells CASSQDSSGYSYEQYF. The CDR3 bases are TGCGCCAGCAGCCAAGATAGTAGCGGGTACTCCTACGAGCAGTACTTC.